This T cell receptor (beta chain) came from a study of cytomegalovirus exposure and HLA in healthy donors. On the study more broadly: An analysis done earlier identified more than 100 million unique TCR beta sequences from about 179 million T cells.

About this clone: The antigen is unknown.

The donors were healthy bone marrow donors. Overall study findings and caveats: In a later analysis, more than 15,000 TCR beta sequences were associated with HLA alleles at 0.05 false discovery rate. A later analysis appeared to link common viral pathogens to several of the most significant clusters.

Germline CDR1 reads SGHTA; CDR2 reads FQGNSA. V was clipped by 7 bases and J by 4 bases; unmatched bases: 8. The CDR3 totals 14 residues. 60 Vbeta and 13 Jbeta primers were used in PCR. Using immunoSEQ multiplex PCR, the repertoire was profiled, and TCRdb retains in-frame clones only, with some absent. The sample holds over 150,000 clones; roughly four fifths are singletons and the top ten take about 10%. The sample taken for sequencing was PBMCs. This sequence originates from a man aged 45-60 years in good health and CMV-seropositive. The chain recombines TRBV7-2 with TRBJ1-1, with 8 nucleotides matching TRBD1. This CDR3 reads CASNLQGGSTEAFF. The CDR3, as DNA: TGTGCCAGCAACCTACAGGGGGGGAGCACTGAAGCTTTCTTT.